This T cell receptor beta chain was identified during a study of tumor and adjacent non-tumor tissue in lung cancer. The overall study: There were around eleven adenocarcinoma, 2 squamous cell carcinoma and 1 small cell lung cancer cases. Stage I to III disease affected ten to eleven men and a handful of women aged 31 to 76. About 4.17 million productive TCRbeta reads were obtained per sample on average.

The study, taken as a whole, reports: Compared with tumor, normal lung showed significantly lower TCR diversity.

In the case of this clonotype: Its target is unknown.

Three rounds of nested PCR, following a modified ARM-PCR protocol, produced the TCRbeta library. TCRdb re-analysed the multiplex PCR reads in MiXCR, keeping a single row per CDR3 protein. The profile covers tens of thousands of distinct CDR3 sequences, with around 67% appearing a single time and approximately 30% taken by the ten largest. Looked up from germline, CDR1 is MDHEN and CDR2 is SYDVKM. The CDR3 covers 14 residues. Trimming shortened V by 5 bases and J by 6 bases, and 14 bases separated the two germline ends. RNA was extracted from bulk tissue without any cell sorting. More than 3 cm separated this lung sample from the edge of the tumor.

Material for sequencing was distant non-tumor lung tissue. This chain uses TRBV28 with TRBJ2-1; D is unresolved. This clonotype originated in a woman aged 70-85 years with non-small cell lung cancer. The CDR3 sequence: CASSVRRIPNEQFF. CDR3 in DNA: TGTGCCAGCAGTGTGCGCAGGATACCCAATGAGCAGTTCTTC.